Listed below are T cell receptor beta chains from one sample, sequenced in a study of radiotherapy plus CTLA-4 blockade in lung cancer. Sequencing was performed with immunoSEQ multiplex PCR; in TCRdb, only in-frame clones are kept and a portion is missing. The table has about 60,000 clones, approximately 83% seen once. The sample here was peripheral blood, taken from a patient treated with radiotherapy plus ipilimumab. The receptors originated from a human donor with non-small cell lung cancer who had a partial response to radiotherapy plus ipilimumab. The CDR3 runs from the conserved cysteine through the conserved F or W. A D gene is named only where the DNA matches it firmly. Rows give clone size only sometimes, using once, few, many, or a class for an expanded clone.

TRBD2,TRBJ2-1,TRBV29-1,NA,CSVERTSGRSYNEQFF,TGCAGCGTTGAACGGACTAGCGGGAGAAGCTACAATGAGCAGTTCTTC
TRBD2,TRBJ2-1,TRBV4-2,few,CASSPAPLAGGNEQFF,TGTGCCAGCAGCCCCGCCCCACTAGCGGGAGGCAATGAGCAGTTCTTC
TRBD2,TRBJ2-7,TRBV7-2,NA,CASSFARESYEQYF,TGTGCCAGCAGCTTTGCGCGGGAGTCCTACGAGCAGTACTTC
TRBD1,TRBJ2-2,TRBV4-1,NA,CASSQEGQGAVDTGELFF,TGCGCCAGCAGCCAAGAGGGGCAGGGGGCCGTTGACACCGGGGAGCTGTTTTTT
TRBD2,TRBJ2-7,TRBV5-1,NA,CASSPSGRGYEQYF,TGCGCCAGCAGCCCTAGCGGGAGAGGATACGAGCAGTACTTC
NA,TRBJ2-6,TRBV19,NA,CASSRRAPSGANVLTF,TGTGCCAGTAGCCGGAGGGCCCCCTCTGGGGCCAACGTCCTGACTTTC
NA,TRBJ1-4,TRBV4-1,NA,CASSQAGGTNEKLFF,TGCGCCAGCAGCCAAGCGGGGGGAACTAATGAAAAACTGTTTTTT
NA,TRBJ2-7,TRBV6-1,NA,CASPQDWGAYEQYF,TGTGCCAGCCCTCAGGATTGGGGGGCCTACGAGCAGTACTTC
NA,TRBJ2-7,TRBV28,NA,CASSSDVAGGRSTYEQYF,TGTGCCAGCAGTTCCGACGTCGCTGGTGGGAGGTCGACCTACGAGCAGTACTTC
NA,TRBJ1-1,TRBV7-2,NA,CASSLRETEAFF,TGTGCCAGCAGCTTGCGGGAGACTGAAGCTTTCTTT
TRBD1,TRBJ1-4,TRBV7-8,NA,CASSRQGLREKLFF,TGTGCCAGCAGCAGACAGGGGTTACGTGAAAAACTGTTTTTT
TRBD1,TRBJ1-1,TRBV28,NA,CASSSPLGTGGHFEAFF,TGTGCCAGCAGTTCGCCCCTCGGGACAGGGGGCCACTTTGAAGCTTTCTTT
TRBD1,TRBJ1-4,TRBV5-1,few,CASSFTGQGSATNEKLFF,TGCGCCAGCAGCTTTACGGGACAGGGGTCCGCAACTAATGAAAAACTGTTTTTT
NA,TRBJ1-2,TRBV27,NA,CASSLRREGTYGYTF,TGTGCCAGCAGTTTAAGGAGGGAGGGTACTTATGGCTACACCTTC
TRBD1,TRBJ1-2,TRBV9,once,CASSVRGQGANGYTF,TGTGCCAGCAGCGTACGAGGACAGGGGGCGAATGGCTACACCTTC
NA,TRBJ1-1,TRBV28,few,CASSLLGGNTEAFF,TGTGCCAGCAGTTTATTGGGGGGGAACACTGAAGCTTTCTTT
NA,TRBJ2-7,TRBV18,NA,CASSPDRLAEQYF,TGTGCCAGCTCACCCGACAGGTTGGCCGAGCAGTACTTC
TRBD2,TRBJ2-2,TRBV27,NA,CASAPSPGRGNTGELFF,TGTGCCAGCGCCCCGTCTCCCGGGAGGGGGAACACCGGGGAGCTGTTTTTT
TRBD2,TRBJ2-1,TRBV7-3,NA,CASSSGLAGTNEQFF,TGTGCCAGCAGCTCGGGACTAGCGGGTACCAATGAGCAGTTCTTC
NA,TRBJ2-3,TRBV5-1,NA,CASSLPGTSTDTQYF,TGCGCCAGCAGCTTGCCCGGGACTAGCACAGATACGCAGTATTTT
NA,TRBJ1-2,TRBV18,NA,CASSPTLDFGYGYTF,TGTGCCAGCTCACCTACCTTGGACTTTGGCTATGGCTACACCTTC
NA,TRBJ2-1,TRBV7-2,few,CASRRELNEQFF,TGTGCCAGCAGGAGGGAGTTGAATGAGCAGTTCTTC
TRBD2,TRBJ2-1,TRBV7-6,once,CASSLVGSGAYNEQFF,TGTGCCAGCAGCTTAGTGGGGAGCGGGGCCTACAATGAGCAGTTCTTC
TRBD1,TRBJ1-1,TRBV19,NA,CASTPGAGGTEAFF,TGTGCCAGTACCCCCGGAGCAGGGGGCACTGAAGCTTTCTTT
TRBD2,TRBJ2-3,TRBV5-4,NA,CASSSGLAGTDTQYF,TGTGCCAGCAGCTCGGGACTAGCGGGAACGGATACGCAGTATTTT
NA,TRBJ2-1,TRBV4-2,NA,CATGQGYNEQFF,TGTGCCACTGGGCAGGGTTACAATGAGCAGTTCTTC
TRBD1,TRBJ2-7,TRBV30,NA,CAWKPAGGSYEQYF,TGTGCCTGGAAGCCGGCAGGGGGATCCTACGAGCAGTACTTC
TRBD2,TRBJ2-2,TRBV11-2,NA,CASSSVAGTNTGELFF,TGTGCCAGCAGCTCAGTAGCGGGAACGAACACCGGGGAGCTGTTTTTT
TRBD2,TRBJ2-7,TRBV5-1,NA,CASSPGGNEQYF,TGCGCCAGCAGCCCGGGGGGGAACGAGCAGTACTTC
NA,TRBJ1-2,TRBV27,NA,CASSKSGENGYTF,TGTGCCAGCAGTAAATCGGGGGAAAATGGCTACACCTTC
NA,TRBJ2-1,TRBV9,few,CASSVGGDNYNEQFF,TGTGCCAGCAGCGTAGGCGGGGATAACTACAATGAGCAGTTCTTC
TRBD2,TRBJ2-7,TRBV7-3,NA,CASSLSPSGPYEQYF,TGTGCCAGCAGCTTATCCCCTAGCGGCCCCTACGAGCAGTACTTC
NA,TRBJ2-3,TRBV28,NA,CASSSYGRGNTDTQYF,TGTGCCAGCAGTTCCTACGGGAGAGGGAACACAGATACGCAGTATTTT
NA,TRBJ2-7,TRBV28,NA,CASTRGGAISSYEQYF,TGTGCCAGCACAAGGGGCGGAGCCATTAGCTCCTACGAGCAGTACTTC